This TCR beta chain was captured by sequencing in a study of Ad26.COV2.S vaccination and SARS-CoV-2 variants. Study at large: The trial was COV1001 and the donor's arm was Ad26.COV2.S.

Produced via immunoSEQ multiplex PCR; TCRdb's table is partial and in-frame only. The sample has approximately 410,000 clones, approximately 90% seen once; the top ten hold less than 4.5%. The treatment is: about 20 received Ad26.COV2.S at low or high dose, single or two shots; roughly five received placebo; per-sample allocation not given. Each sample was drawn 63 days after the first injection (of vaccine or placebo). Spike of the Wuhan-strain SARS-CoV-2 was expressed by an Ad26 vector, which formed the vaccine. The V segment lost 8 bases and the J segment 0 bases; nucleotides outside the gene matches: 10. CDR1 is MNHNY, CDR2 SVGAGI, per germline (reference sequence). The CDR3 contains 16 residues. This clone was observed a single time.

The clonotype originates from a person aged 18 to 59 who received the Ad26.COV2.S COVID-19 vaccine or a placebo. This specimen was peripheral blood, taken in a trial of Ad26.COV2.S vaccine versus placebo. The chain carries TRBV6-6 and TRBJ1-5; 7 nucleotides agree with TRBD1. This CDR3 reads CASSIGTVRSNQPQHF. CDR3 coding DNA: TGTGCCAGCTCCATTGGGACAGTTCGTAGCAATCAGCCCCAGCATTTT.